This section outlines one TCR beta chain sequence together with its context. The antigen remains unidentified. The source of the thymus tissue was resections taken during corrective heart surgery. Among the donors, all were healthy Finnish infants having corrective surgery for congenital heart defects. The data were taken from a study of human thymus T cells. Findings and limits, study-wide: Reports from related research described highly overlapping thymic repertoires among unrelated individuals.

Data came from immunoSEQ multiplex PCR; TCRdb stores just in-frame clones and leaves some out. The sample carries roughly 120,000 clones, around 94% recorded once. This TCR was recovered from a boy less than two years old with a congenital heart defect but otherwise immunologically healthy. Sequencing input: thymus tissue.

This chain's CDR3 is CASRRYQSESHEQYF. The CDR3 nucleotides are TGTGCCAGCAGACGGTATCAGAGTGAGTCCCACGAGCAGTACTTC. J is TRBJ2-7 and V is TRBV6-5; D is ambiguous. CDR1 is MNHEY, CDR2 SVGAGI, per germline. V dropped 6 bases and J dropped 5 bases, with 20 bases sitting between them. The CDR3 has 15 amino acids.